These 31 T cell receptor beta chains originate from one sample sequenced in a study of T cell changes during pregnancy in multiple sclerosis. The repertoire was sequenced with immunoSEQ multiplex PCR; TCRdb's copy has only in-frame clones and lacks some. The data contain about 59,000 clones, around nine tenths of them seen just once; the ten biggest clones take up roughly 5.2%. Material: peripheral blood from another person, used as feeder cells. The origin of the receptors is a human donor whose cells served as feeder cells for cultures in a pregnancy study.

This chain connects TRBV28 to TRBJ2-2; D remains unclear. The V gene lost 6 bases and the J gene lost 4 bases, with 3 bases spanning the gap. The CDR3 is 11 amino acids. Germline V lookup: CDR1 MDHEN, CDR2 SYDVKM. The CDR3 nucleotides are TGTGCCAGCAGCACCACCGGGGAGCTGTTTTTT. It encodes CASSTTGELFF. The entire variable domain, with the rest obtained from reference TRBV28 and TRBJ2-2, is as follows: DVKVTQSSRYLVKRTGEKVFLECVQDMDHENMFWYRQDPGLGLRLIYFSYDVKMKEKGDIPEGYSVSREKKERFSLILESASTNQTSMYLCASSTTGELFFGEGSRLTVL.

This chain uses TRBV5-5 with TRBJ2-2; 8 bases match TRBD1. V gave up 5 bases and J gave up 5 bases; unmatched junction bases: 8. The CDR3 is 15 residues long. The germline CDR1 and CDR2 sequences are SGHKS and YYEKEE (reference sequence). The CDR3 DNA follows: TGTGCCAGCAGTTCCGGGACAGGAGCGACCGGGGAGCTGTTTTTT. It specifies CASSSGTGATGELFF.

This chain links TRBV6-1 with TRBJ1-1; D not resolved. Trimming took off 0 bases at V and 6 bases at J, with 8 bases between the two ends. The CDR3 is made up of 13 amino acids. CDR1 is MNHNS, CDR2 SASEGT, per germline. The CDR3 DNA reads TGTGCCAGCAGTGAAGCCAGGCGGGCTGAAGCTTTCTTT. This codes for CASSEARRAEAFF.

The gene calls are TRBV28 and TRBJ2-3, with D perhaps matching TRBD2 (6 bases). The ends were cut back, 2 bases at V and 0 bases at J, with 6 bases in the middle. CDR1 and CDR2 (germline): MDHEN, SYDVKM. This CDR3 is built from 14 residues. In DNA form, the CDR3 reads TGTGCCAGCAGTTTAAGCGGGAGCACAGATACGCAGTATTTT. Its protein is CASSLSGSTDTQYF.

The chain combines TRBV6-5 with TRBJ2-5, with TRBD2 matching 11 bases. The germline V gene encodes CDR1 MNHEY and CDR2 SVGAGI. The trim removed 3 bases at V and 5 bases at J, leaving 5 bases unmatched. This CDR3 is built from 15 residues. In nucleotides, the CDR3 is TGTGCCAGCAGTTATAGCGGGGGGGCCTCGGAGACCCAGTACTTC. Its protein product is CASSYSGGASETQYF.

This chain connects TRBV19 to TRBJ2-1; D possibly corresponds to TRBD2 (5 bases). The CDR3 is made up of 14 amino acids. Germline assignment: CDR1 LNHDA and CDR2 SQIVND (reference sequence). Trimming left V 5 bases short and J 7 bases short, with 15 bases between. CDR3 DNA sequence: TGTGCCAGTAGTTTTTCCGGGATGCCGAATGAGCAGTTCTTC. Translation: CASSFSGMPNEQFF.

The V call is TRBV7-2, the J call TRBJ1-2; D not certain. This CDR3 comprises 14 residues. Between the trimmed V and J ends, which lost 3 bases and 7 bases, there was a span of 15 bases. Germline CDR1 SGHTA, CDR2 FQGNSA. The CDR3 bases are TGTGCCAGCAGCTTGCGTACGGCTTCGGGTGGCTACACCTTC. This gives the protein CASSLRTASGGYTF. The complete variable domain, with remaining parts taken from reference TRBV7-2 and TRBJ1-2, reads GAGVSQSPSNKVTEKGKDVELRCDPISGHTALYWYRQSLGQGLEFLIYFQGNSAPDKSGLPSDRFSAERTGGSVSTLTIQRTQQEDSAVYLCASSLRTASGGYTFGSGTRLTVV.

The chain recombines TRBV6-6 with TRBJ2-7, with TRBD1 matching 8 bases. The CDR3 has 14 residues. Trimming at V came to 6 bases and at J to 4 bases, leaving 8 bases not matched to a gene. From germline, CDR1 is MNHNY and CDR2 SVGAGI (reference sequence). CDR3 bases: TGTGCCAGCAGCCATCGGACAGGGCCATACGAGCAGTACTTC. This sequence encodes CASSHRTGPYEQYF.

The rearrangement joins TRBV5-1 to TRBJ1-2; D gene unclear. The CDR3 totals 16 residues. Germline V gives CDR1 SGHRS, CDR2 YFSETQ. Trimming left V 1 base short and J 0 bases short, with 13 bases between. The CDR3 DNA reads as TGCGCCAGCAGCTTGTTGCCGGACCTATCTAACTATGGCTACACCTTC. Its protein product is CASSLLPDLSNYGYTF.

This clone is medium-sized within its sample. The CDR3 loop is CASSIARGPNTEAFF. CDR3 bases: TGTGCCAGTAGTATAGCACGGGGGCCGAACACTGAAGCTTTCTTT. The chain uses TRBV19 and TRBJ1-1, with D possibly TRBD1 on 6 matching bases. The germline V gene encodes CDR1 LNHDA and CDR2 SQIVND (reference sequence). The V end was cut by 1 base, the J end by 1 base, with 10 bases between. This CDR3 comprises 15 residues.

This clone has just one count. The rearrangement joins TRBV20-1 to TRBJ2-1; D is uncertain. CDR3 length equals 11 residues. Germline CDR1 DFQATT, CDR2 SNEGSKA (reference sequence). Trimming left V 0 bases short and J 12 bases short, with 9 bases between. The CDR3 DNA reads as TGCAGTGCTAGAGATCTACTGGTGCAGTTCTTC. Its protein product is CSARDLLVQFF.

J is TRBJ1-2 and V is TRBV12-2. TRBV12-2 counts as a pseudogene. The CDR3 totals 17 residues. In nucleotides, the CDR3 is TGTGCAAGTCGCTTAGGGAGGCGCGCGGTTCTGACTTATGGCTACACCTTC. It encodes CASRLGRRAVLTYGYTF.

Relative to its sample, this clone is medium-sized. As DNA, the CDR3 is TGTGCCAGCAGCGTAGGGACAGGGGCGAACACTGAAGCTTTCTTT. Protein: CASSVGTGANTEAFF. This chain connects TRBV9 to TRBJ1-1, with 9 bases that match TRBD1. CDR3 length: 15 residues. Germline CDR1 SGDLS, CDR2 YYNGEE. J was trimmed by 1 base and V by 0 bases; bases with no gene match: 1.

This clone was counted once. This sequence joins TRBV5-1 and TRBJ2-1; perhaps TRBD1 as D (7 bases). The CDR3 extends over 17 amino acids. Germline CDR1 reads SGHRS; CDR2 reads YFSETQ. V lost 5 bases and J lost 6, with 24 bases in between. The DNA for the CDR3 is TGCGCCAGCAGGCACACTTCCGGGACAGTGGGACTCAATGAGCAGTTCTTC. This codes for CASRHTSGTVGLNEQFF.

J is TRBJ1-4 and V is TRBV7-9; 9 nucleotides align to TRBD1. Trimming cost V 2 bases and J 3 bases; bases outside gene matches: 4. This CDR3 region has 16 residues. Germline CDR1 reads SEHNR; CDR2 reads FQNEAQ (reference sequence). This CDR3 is CASSLLDRGANEKLFF. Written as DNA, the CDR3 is TGTGCCAGCAGCTTATTGGACAGGGGAGCTAATGAAAAACTGTTTTTT.

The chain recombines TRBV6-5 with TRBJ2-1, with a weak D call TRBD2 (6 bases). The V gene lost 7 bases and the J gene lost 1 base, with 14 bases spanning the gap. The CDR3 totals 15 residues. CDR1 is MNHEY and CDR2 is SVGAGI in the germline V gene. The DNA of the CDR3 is TGTGCCAGCACCGGAACGGGAGCATCCTACAATGAGCAGTTCTTC. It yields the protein CASTGTGASYNEQFF.

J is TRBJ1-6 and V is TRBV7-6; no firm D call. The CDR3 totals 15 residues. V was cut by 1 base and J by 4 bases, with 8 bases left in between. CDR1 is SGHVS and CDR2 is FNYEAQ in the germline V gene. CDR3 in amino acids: CASSLEYSYNSPLHF. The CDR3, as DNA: TGTGCCAGCAGCTTAGAATACTCATATAATTCACCCCTCCACTTT.

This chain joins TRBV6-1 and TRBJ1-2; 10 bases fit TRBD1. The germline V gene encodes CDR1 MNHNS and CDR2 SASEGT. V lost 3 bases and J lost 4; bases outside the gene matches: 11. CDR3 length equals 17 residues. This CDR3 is CASSDILGDRGSYGYTF. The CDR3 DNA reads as TGTGCCAGCAGTGACATCCTCGGGGACAGGGGAAGCTATGGCTACACCTTC.

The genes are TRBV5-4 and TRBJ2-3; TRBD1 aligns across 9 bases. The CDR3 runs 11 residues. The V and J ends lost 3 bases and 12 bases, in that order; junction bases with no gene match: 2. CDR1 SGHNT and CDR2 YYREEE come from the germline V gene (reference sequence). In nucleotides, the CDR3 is TGTGCCAGCAGCTGGGGACAGGGCCAGTATTTT. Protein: CASSWGQGQYF.

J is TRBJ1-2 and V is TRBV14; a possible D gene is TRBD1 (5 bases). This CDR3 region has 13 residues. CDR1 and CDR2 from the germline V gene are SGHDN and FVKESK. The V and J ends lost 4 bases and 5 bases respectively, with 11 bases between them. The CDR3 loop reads CASSPGLQYGYTF. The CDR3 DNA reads TGTGCCAGCAGCCCGGGACTTCAATATGGCTACACCTTC.

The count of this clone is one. The CDR3, as DNA: TGTGCCAGCAGTAACGGACAAGGCTACACCTTC. This gives the protein CASSNGQGYTF. The chain employs TRBV6-4 and TRBJ1-2; weak D call: TRBD1 (5 bases). CDR1 MRHNA and CDR2 SNTAGT come from the germline V gene. CDR3 length equals 11 residues. Trimming stripped 5 bases from V and 8 bases from J, with 9 bases between.

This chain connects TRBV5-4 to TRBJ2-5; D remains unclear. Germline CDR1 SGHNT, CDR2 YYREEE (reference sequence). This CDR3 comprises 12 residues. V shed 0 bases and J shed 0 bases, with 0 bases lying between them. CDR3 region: CASSLDQETQYF. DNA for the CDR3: TGTGCCAGCAGCTTGGACCAAGAGACCCAGTACTTC. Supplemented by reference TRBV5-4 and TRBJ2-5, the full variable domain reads ETGVTQSPTHLIKTRGQQVTLRCSSQSGHNTVSWYQQALGQGPQFIFQYYREEENGRGNFPPRFSGLQFPNYSSELNVNALELDDSALYLCASSLDQETQYFGPGTRLLVL.

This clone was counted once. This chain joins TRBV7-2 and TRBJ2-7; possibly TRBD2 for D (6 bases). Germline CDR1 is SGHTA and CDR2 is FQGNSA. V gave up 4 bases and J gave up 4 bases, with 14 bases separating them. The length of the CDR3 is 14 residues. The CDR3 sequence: CASSSGGVGYEQYF. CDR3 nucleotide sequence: TGTGCCAGCAGCTCCGGAGGGGTCGGGTACGAGCAGTACTTC.

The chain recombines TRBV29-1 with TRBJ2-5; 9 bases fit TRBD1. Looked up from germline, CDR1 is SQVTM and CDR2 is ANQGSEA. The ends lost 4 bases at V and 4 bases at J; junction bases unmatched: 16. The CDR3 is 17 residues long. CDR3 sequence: CSVGGTQGAQQGETQYF. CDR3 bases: TGCAGCGTTGGAGGTACACAGGGGGCGCAGCAGGGAGAGACCCAGTACTTC.

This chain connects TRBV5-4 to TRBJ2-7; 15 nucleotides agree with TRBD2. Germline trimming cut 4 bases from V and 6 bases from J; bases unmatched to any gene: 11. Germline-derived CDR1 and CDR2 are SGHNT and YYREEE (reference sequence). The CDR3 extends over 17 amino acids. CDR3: CASSQGLAGGRRGEQYF. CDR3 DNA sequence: TGTGCCAGCAGCCAAGGACTAGCGGGAGGGCGGCGCGGCGAGCAGTACTTC.

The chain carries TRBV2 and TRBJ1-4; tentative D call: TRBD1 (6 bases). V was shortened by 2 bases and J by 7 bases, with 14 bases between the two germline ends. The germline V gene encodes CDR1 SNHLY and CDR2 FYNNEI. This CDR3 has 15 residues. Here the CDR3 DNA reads TGTGCCAGCAGTGAATCGGGGGGAGGGGGTGAAAAACTGTTTTTT. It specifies CASSESGGGGEKLFF.

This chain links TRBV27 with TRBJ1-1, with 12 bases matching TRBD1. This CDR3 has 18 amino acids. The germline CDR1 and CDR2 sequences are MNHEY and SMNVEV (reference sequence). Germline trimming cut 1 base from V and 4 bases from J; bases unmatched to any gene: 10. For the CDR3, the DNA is TGTGCCAGCAGTTTATACCCCCCGGGACAGGGGGCCTTCACTGAAGCTTTCTTT. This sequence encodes CASSLYPPGQGAFTEAFF.

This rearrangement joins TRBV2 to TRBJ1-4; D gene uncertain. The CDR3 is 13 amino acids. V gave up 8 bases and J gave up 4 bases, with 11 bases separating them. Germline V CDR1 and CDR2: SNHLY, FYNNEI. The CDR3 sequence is CASLRALNEKLFF. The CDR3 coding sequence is TGTGCCAGCCTACGGGCCCTTAATGAAAAACTGTTTTTT.

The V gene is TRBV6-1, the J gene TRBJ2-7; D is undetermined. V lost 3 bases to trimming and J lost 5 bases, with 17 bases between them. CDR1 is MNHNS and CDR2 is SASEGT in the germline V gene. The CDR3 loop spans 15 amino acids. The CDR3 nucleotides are TGTGCCAGCAGTGATTTGGGTTCAGTTCTAGACGAGCAGTACTTC. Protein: CASSDLGSVLDEQYF.

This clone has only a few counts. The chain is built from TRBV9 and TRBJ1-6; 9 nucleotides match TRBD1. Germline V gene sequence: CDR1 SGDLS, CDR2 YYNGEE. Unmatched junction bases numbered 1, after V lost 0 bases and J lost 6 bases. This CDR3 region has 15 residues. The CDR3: CASSVEGQGNSPLHF. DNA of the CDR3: TGTGCCAGCAGCGTAGAGGGACAGGGTAATTCACCCCTCCACTTT.

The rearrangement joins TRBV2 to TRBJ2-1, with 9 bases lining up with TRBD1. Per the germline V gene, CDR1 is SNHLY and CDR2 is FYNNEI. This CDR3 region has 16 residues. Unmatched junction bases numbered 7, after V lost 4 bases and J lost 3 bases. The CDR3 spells CASSVSGTGFYNEQFF. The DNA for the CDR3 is TGTGCCAGCAGTGTATCCGGGACAGGGTTCTACAATGAGCAGTTCTTC.